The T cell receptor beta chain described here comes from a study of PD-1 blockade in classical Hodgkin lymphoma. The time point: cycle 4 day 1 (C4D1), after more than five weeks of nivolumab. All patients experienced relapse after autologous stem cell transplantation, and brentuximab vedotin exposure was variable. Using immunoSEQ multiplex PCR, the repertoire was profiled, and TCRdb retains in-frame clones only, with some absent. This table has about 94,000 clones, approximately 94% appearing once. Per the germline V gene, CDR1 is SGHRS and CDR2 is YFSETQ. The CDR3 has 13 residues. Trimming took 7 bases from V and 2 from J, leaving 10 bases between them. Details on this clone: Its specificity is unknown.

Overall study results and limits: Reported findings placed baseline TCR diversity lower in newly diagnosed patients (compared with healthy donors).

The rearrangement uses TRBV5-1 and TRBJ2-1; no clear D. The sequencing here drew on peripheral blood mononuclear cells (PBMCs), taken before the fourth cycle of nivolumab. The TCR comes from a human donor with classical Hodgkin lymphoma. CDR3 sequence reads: CASEVRPYNEQFF. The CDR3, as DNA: TGCGCCAGCGAGGTGCGGCCCTACAATGAGCAGTTCTTC. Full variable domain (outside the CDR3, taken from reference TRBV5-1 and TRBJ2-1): KAGVTQTPRYLIKTRGQQVTLSCSPISGHRSVSWYQQTPGQGLQFLFEYFSETQRNKGNFPGRFSGRQFSNSRSEMNVSTLELGDSALYLCASEVRPYNEQFFGPGTRLTVL.